Listed here is a single T cell receptor (beta chain). The antigen remains unidentified. This CDR3 has 13 amino acids. The V and J ends lost 0 bases and 8 bases respectively, with 9 bases between them. Germline loops: CDR1 SGHNT, CDR2 YYREEE (reference sequence). This entry is derived from a study of PD-1 blockade in classical Hodgkin lymphoma. General study results and limits: By C4D1 there was a significant rise in CD4+ TCR diversity but not in CD8+ TCR diversity. What drove the repertoire differences, possibly disease activity or prior therapy, has not been defined. Individuals initiating nivolumab under 1 year after ASCT were excluded.

Time point described: cycle 4 day 1 (C4D1), after six to seven weeks of nivolumab. Each of the patients experienced relapse following autologous stem cell transplantation, and their brentuximab vedotin exposure differed. Investigators obtained CD8+ T cells from thawed PBMCs by magnetic negative selection. Some clones are missing from TCRdb's copy, which holds only in-frame ones; the method was immunoSEQ multiplex PCR. In the table there are around 4,100 clones, around 66% of which are singletons. The chain couples TRBV5-4 to TRBJ2-4, with D unclear. This sequence originates from a human donor with classical Hodgkin lymphoma. The specimen comprised CD8+ T cells from blood, sampled before the fourth cycle of nivolumab. The CDR3 spells CASSLAEVDIQYF. The CDR3 DNA follows: TGTGCCAGCAGCTTGGCCGAAGTTGACATTCAGTACTTC. The full variable domain, rest sourced from reference TRBV5-4 and TRBJ2-4, is ETGVTQSPTHLIKTRGQQVTLRCSSQSGHNTVSWYQQALGQGPQFIFQYYREEENGRGNFPPRFSGLQFPNYSSELNVNALELDDSALYLCASSLAEVDIQYFGAGTRLSVL.